These 5 T cell receptor beta chains were sequenced from one sample in a study of monozygotic twins with inflammatory bowel disease. For each CDR3 protein, TCRdb gives one entry from its re-call of the 5' RACE reads, without DNA. The sample's table shows around 40,000 distinct CDR3 sequences. Sample: blood. The source of these receptors is a human donor with ulcerative colitis or Crohn's disease, or a healthy co-twin of an affected twin (not recorded which).

CDR3: CACSVGNEQFF. This rearrangement joins TRBV6-1 to TRBJ2-1. Germline-derived CDR1 and CDR2 are MNHNS and SASEGT. This CDR3 has 11 residues.

The CDR3 loop is CASSSGTSTFTDTQYF. The J gene is TRBJ2-3, the V gene TRBV7-2. Germline V gene sequence: CDR1 SGHTA, CDR2 FQGNSA. The CDR3 is made up of 16 amino acids.

The rearrangement joins TRBV5-1 to TRBJ2-2; TCRdb's assignment of TRBD2 cannot be checked, as there is no DNA. Germline values: CDR1 SGHRS, CDR2 YFSETQ. CDR3 length equals 15 residues. The CDR3 loop reads CASSLAGASTGELFF.

V gene TRBV6-4 combines with J gene TRBJ1-1; TCRdb's D gene call, TRBD1, goes unchecked for lack of DNA. The CDR3 runs to 14 residues. The germline CDR1 and CDR2 sequences are MRHNA and SNTAGT. This CDR3 reads CASRAGGVSAEAFF.

The chain is built from TRBV20-1 and TRBJ2-1; the TCRdb call, TRBD2, lacks DNA for checking. The germline gives CDR1 DFQATT, CDR2 SNEGSKA (reference sequence). The CDR3 is made up of 15 amino acids. The CDR3 region is CSASSGLAMGNEQFF.